The 16 T cell receptor beta chains reported below all come from one sample, sequenced in a study of CD4 and CD8 cells across lung adenocarcinoma regions. In TCRdb, the PCR reads were re-called with MiXCR into one record per CDR3 protein. Here the sample spans 3,300 or so distinct CDR3 sequences, over 60% being singletons. Input material: CD4+ T cells from the margin of a lung tumor. The receptor source for this set is a female donor with lung adenocarcinoma. The CD4 and CD8 labels of this study may be unreliable.

This clonotype came up once. The chain has TRBV7-2 and TRBJ2-7, with TRBD2 matching 13 bases. V was clipped by 7 bases and J by 7 bases; unmatched bases: 13. The CDR3 covers 16 residues. Germline values: CDR1 SGHTA, CDR2 FQGNSA. CDR3 sequence: CASILIGLAGAREQYF. CDR3 nucleotide sequence: TGTGCCAGCATCCTAATAGGACTAGCGGGAGCGAGGGAGCAGTACTTC.

The chain couples TRBV6-1 to TRBJ1-2; TRBD1 agrees at 10 bases. The germline V gene has CDR1 MNHNS and CDR2 SASEGT. V was pared by 4 bases and J by 4 bases, with 6 bases of the junction left unmatched. This CDR3 is 15 amino acids long. The CDR3 here is CASSAEGQGFYGYTF. CDR3 coding DNA: TGTGCCAGCAGTGCAGAGGGACAGGGGTTCTATGGCTACACCTTC.

The chain is built from TRBV7-8 and TRBJ2-5; TRBD1 or TRBD2 may be the D gene (5 bases each). V was shortened by 1 base and J by 11 bases, with 14 bases between the two germline ends. Germline-derived CDR1 and CDR2 are SGHVS and FQNEAQ. The CDR3 has 13 residues. The CDR3 nucleotides read TGTGCCAGCAGCTTAGAGGGGCTAGCTCGGCAGTACTTC. It encodes CASSLEGLARQYF.

V usage is TRBV6-5 and J usage is TRBJ2-1, with 12 nucleotides matching TRBD2. The V gene's germline CDR1 is MNHEY and CDR2 SVGAGI. The CDR3 is made up of 17 amino acids. The V and J ends lost 4 bases and 1 base, in that order; junction bases with no gene match: 5. In DNA, the CDR3 is TGTGCCAGCAGTTCTAGCGGGAGGGCCGGGTCCTACAATGAGCAGTTCTTC. Translated, it gives CASSSSGRAGSYNEQFF.

With respect to this clonotype: One junction end disagrees with the germline gene, perhaps due to a read error. The chain couples TRBV12-3 or TRBV12-4 to TRBJ2-4, with 8 positions matching TRBD1. This CDR3 region has 14 residues. In DNA, the CDR3 is TGTGGCAGCAGGGGGCTGCGAGCCACAAATATTCAGTACTTC. Translated: CGSRGLRATNIQYF.

This chain joins TRBV6-5 and TRBJ1-5, with 7 bases lining up with TRBD1. V dropped 4 bases and J dropped 4; count of bases not matched to a gene: 1. CDR1 is MNHEY and CDR2 is SVGAGI in the germline V gene. The CDR3 loop spans 13 amino acids. CDR3 region: CASSSTGNQPQHF. DNA of the CDR3: TGTGCCAGCAGTTCGACAGGGAATCAGCCCCAGCATTTT.

The V gene is TRBV27, the J gene TRBJ1-5, with D perhaps matching TRBD1 (5 bases). The CDR3 extends over 13 amino acids. Germline assignment: CDR1 MNHEY and CDR2 SMNVEV (reference sequence). Trimming removed 2 bases from V and 7 bases from J, with 9 bases in between. CDR3 protein: CASSLQGEQPQHF. The CDR3 DNA is TGTGCCAGCAGTTTACAGGGTGAACAGCCCCAGCATTTT.

This clonotype was observed once. The chain recombines TRBV6-1 with TRBJ2-1; D not resolved. Trimming pared 6 bases from V and 1 base from J, leaving 13 bases between. CDR3 length: 15 residues. Germline V lookup: CDR1 MNHNS, CDR2 SASEGT. Written as DNA, the CDR3 is TGTGCCAGCAGGAGGAGACTTGGATCCTACAATGAGCAGTTCTTC. Its protein is CASRRRLGSYNEQFF.

This clonotype is termed medium-sized. J is TRBJ2-7 and V is TRBV6-1, with D perhaps matching TRBD1 (6 bases). V was shortened by 1 base and J by 0 bases, with 10 bases between the two germline ends. CDR1 and CDR2 (germline): MNHNS, SASEGT. The CDR3 length is 15 residues. The CDR3, as DNA: TGTGCCAGCAGTGAAGGGGACATCAGCTCCTACGAGCAGTACTTC. Its translation is CASSEGDISSYEQYF.

The CDR3 nucleotides are TGCGCCAGCAGCCCGCAGGATAGGACTAATGAAAAACTGTTTTTT. Protein sequence: CASSPQDRTNEKLFF. The chain has TRBV4-3 and TRBJ1-4; no reliable D call. This CDR3 region has 15 residues. Germline CDR1 and CDR2: LGHNA and YSLEER. V was cut by 4 bases and J by 2 bases, with 11 bases left in between.

This clonotype was detected only a few times. This chain uses TRBV12-3 or TRBV12-4 with TRBJ2-5; 9 bases are a match to TRBD2. The J call may be mistaken, given a closer DNA end match to TRBJ2-7. CDR3 length equals 14 residues. The CDR3 DNA reads TGTGCCAGCAGCCGATGGGGACTAGCCCACGAGCAGTACTTC. This translates into CASSRWGLAHEQYF.

The gene calls are TRBV6-1 and TRBJ2-7, with D perhaps TRBD1 (5 bases). From germline, CDR1 is MNHNS and CDR2 SASEGT. Between the trimmed V and J ends, which lost 5 bases and 0 bases, there was a span of 8 bases. This CDR3 has 13 residues. The CDR3 DNA follows: TGTGCCAGCAGTCCAGGGCCCTCCTACGAGCAGTACTTC. The encoded protein is CASSPGPSYEQYF.

This clonotype has more than one count but fewer than ten. The chain combines TRBV7-8 with TRBJ2-5, with D perhaps TRBD2 (5 bases). Trimming took off 5 bases at V and 5 bases at J, with 9 bases between the two ends. This CDR3 spans 12 amino acids. Germline values: CDR1 SGHVS, CDR2 FQNEAQ. As DNA, the CDR3 is TGTGCCAGCAGCCCTAGCAGGGAGACCCAGTACTTC. Translated, it gives CASSPSRETQYF.

This chain links TRBV6-1 with TRBJ2-1; 10 bases agree with TRBD2. The V segment lost 6 bases and the J segment 8 bases; nucleotides outside the gene matches: 13. This CDR3 is built from 16 residues. CDR1 and CDR2 (germline): MNHNS, SASEGT. The CDR3 here is CASSSPSGRNPHEQFF. The CDR3 DNA reads as TGTGCCAGCAGCTCCCCTAGCGGGAGAAACCCCCATGAGCAGTTCTTC.

Comment on this clonotype: One end of the junction fails to match germline, which may point to a read error. CDR3 sequence reads: CASSLVAGGNNEQFF. The CDR3 region has the DNA TGTGCTAGCAGCTTAGTAGCGGGAGGGAATAATGAGCAGTTCTTC. This chain links TRBV7-7 with TRBJ2-1; 11 bases map to TRBD2. The germline V gene has CDR1 SSHAT and CDR2 FNYEAQ (reference sequence). The CDR3 contains 15 residues.

This clonotype is judged medium-sized. J is TRBJ2-5 and V is TRBV7-2; the D call may be TRBD1 or TRBD2 (5 bases each). Germline V CDR1 and CDR2: SGHTA, FQGNSA. The CDR3 is 19 residues long. V lost 4 bases and J 0 bases, leaving 24 bases between the germline ends. The DNA of the CDR3 is TGTGCCAGCAGCTCCTACCGTCAACCCGGGACCTGGTACCAAGAGACCCAGTACTTC. As protein: CASSSYRQPGTWYQETQYF. The full variable domain, in which reference TRBV7-2 and TRBJ2-5 provide the parts outside the CDR3, is GAGVSQSPSNKVTEKGKDVELRCDPISGHTALYWYRQSLGQGLEFLIYFQGNSAPDKSGLPSDRFSAERTGGSVSTLTIQRTQQEDSAVYLCASSSYRQPGTWYQETQYFGPGTRLLVL.